This T cell receptor (beta chain) was obtained from a study of blood T cell repertoires in COVID-19 (dated by TCRdb to 2020 to 2021). For the study in its entirety: The collaborator samples originated in the United States, Italy and Spain and spanned the acute and convalescent phases of COVID-19. Samples came from the ongoing ImmuneRACE study (first 160 participants) plus 1,254 subjects from 6 global collaborators. Where available, HLA class I and class II types were obtained from metadata supplied by the sample provider rather than from assay-based typing. The sample metadata nearly always contained a de-identified subject ID, COVID-19 status, age in years and sex. The material from the prospective study consisted of cDNA or gDNA derived from T cells, B-cell-depleted T cells, or PBMCs. The repertoires were released in a freely available public database intended as a resource for research on the immune response to SARS-CoV-2. The dataset comprised deeply sampled blood TCRbeta repertoires from subjects exposed to, actively infected with, or recovered from COVID-19.

A note on this clone: This clone's antigen is unknown. No much larger clone exists at a distance of one base, and base qualities are not known.

TCRbeta CDR3 regions were amplified from genomic DNA by means of the immunoSEQ Assay, a bias-controlled multiplex PCR. The paper's processing steps were these. The number of nucleated cells in each sample was estimated from the amplification of reference gene primers within the assay. To quantify the absolute abundance of each unique TCRbeta CDR3 rearrangement, sequence reads were collapsed and filtered. Productive Simpson clonality was computed per sample as the square root of Simpson's diversity index over productive rearrangements. TCRdb provides this immuneACCESS table in a form limited to in-frame rearrangements. Some clones are lacking; in checked studies, under half of them reflect an unresolved V gene, and why the rest are absent is not known. The V and J calls and the clone size are those of that table, but D and trimming were determined from the DNA. This sample has roughly 79,000 clones in its table, and 87% of those were observed once. Around 5% of the sample rests with the top ten.

Findings and caveats that apply to the study as a whole: How much clinical and demographic metadata was included differed by source and by participant, and the metadata was provided uncurated.

The collaborating institutions used their own protocols to collect whole blood in K2EDTA tubes. Collaborator samples were shipped for TCRbeta analysis as frozen whole blood, isolated PBMCs, or DNA extracted from either sample type. The germline V gene gives CDR1 as MDHEN and CDR2 as SYDVKM. Trimming accounts for 5 bases at V and 7 bases at J, while the number of junction bases matched to no gene is 10. The CDR3 starts with the cysteine, ends with the phenylalanine, and has 15 residues. The entry retains the CDR3 DNA only, 45 bases that are in frame from base 1. The sequencing input was peripheral blood. The clonotype was recovered from an elderly woman with active or convalescent COVID-19. This receptor chain uses TRBV28 and TRBJ2-1, with 8 junctional bases fitting TRBD1. Here is the DNA: TGTGCCAGCAGTCAGGGACAGGCGATCCTGAATGAGCAGTTCTTC. Its protein reads: CASSQGQAILNEQFF.